These T cell receptor beta chains were read from a single sample in a study of blood T cell repertoires in COVID-19. Assay used: immunoSEQ multiplex PCR; TCRdb lists only in-frame clones, some missing. The sample contains roughly 260,000 clones, about nine tenths of which appear only once. Specimen: peripheral blood. These TCRs come from a person aged 18 to 30 with COVID-19, enrolled during active disease. CDR3s include the opening cysteine and the closing phenylalanine or tryptophan. The D gene is left open where the match is weak. For some rows the clone size is stated as once, few or many, or as a class when expanded; others skip it.

D,V,size,J,DNA,CDR3
-,TRBV11-2,-,TRBJ2-2,TGTGCCAGCAGCTCCCCCACGCACGGGACAACGAACACCGGGGAGCTGTTTTTT,CASSSPTHGTTNTGELFF
TRBD2,TRBV9,-,TRBJ2-1,TGTGCCAGCAGCGTAGATCCCGGACTAGCGGGGAGCGTCAATGAGCAGTTCTTC,CASSVDPGLAGSVNEQFF
TRBD1,TRBV6-5,-,TRBJ1-6,TGTGCCAGCACTACTACCGGGACAGGGAGTCTCCACTTT,CASTTTGTGSLHF
-,TRBV6-1,-,TRBJ1-2,TGTGCCAGCAGTGAAGCGAGACAGCTCTATGGCTACACCTTC,CASSEARQLYGYTF
TRBD1,TRBV27,once,TRBJ2-7,TGTGGGGCACAGGGGGCGTCCTACGAGCAGTACTTC,CGAQGASYEQYF
-,TRBV19,-,TRBJ1-1,TGTGCCAGTACTCCCCGGGGGGTGAACACTGAAGCTTTCTTT,CASTPRGVNTEAFF
-,TRBV7-2,-,TRBJ2-7,TGTGCCAGCAGCCCAGCGGGTCTCCCCTACGAGCAGTACTTC,CASSPAGLPYEQYF
TRBD2,TRBV27,-,TRBJ2-1,TGTGCCAGCAGCCCATGGAGCGGGAGGTGGCACAATGAGCAGTTCTTC,CASSPWSGRWHNEQFF
TRBD2,TRBV2,once,TRBJ2-5,TGTGCCGAGGGACTAGCGGGCGAAGAGACCCAGTACTTC,CAEGLAGEETQYF
TRBD2,TRBV4-2,-,TRBJ2-5,TGTGCCAGCAGCCCAGAGGGGACTAGCGGGCAAGAGACCCAGTACTTC,CASSPEGTSGQETQYF
-,TRBV27,-,TRBJ2-1,TGTGCCAGCAGTTTAGCGGGCAACTCCTACAATGAGCAGTTCTTC,CASSLAGNSYNEQFF
TRBD2,TRBV15,once,TRBJ2-1,TGTGCCACCAGCCCCCGGGGACTAGCAGGCAATGAGCAGTTCTTC,CATSPRGLAGNEQFF
TRBD1,TRBV20-1,-,TRBJ2-7,TGCAGTGCTAGGGGACAGGGACTTCAGTACTTC,CSARGQGLQYF
-,TRBV6-2/TRBV6-3,once,TRBJ1-5,TGTGCCAGCAGTTACTCGTACAGCCTTAGCAATCAGCCCCAGCATTTT,CASSYSYSLSNQPQHF
-,TRBV27,-,TRBJ2-2,TGTGCCAGCATGAGCGGTTACACCGGGGAGCTGTTTTTT,CASMSGYTGELFF
-,TRBV24-1,-,TRBJ1-2,TGTGCCACCAGTGAAACAGAGTATGGCTACACCTTC,CATSETEYGYTF
TRBD2,TRBV12-3/TRBV12-4,-,TRBJ2-1,TGTGCCAGCCAGCGGGATCGACACAATGAGCAGTTCTTC,CASQRDRHNEQFF
TRBD1,TRBV19,once,TRBJ1-2,TGTGCCAGTAGTTTTAACGACAGGGCCAGGGGCTACACCTTC,CASSFNDRARGYTF
-,TRBV15,-,TRBJ1-1,TGTGCCACCAGTTCAGGTGGAAGTCGCACTGAAGCTTTCTTT,CATSSGGSRTEAFF
-,TRBV7-6,-,TRBJ1-3,TGTGCCAGCAGCGACCGGGACTCGTCTGGAAACACCATATATTTT,CASSDRDSSGNTIYF
-,TRBV12-3/TRBV12-4,-,TRBJ1-5,TGTGCCAGCACTCAAGCCCATCAGCCCCAGCATTTT,CASTQAHQPQHF
-,TRBV28,-,TRBJ1-5,TGTGCCAGCAGCCCGACCTGGGGAGGACACAATCAGCCCCAGCATTTT,CASSPTWGGHNQPQHF
-,TRBV12-5,once,TRBJ1-2,TGTGCTACCCCTGAGGCAATAGGTTCCCCCAACTATGGCTACACCTTC,CATPEAIGSPNYGYTF
-,TRBV5-6,-,TRBJ1-5,TGTGCCAGCAGCTTCGGACAGAACAATCAGCCCCAGCATTTT,CASSFGQNNQPQHF
-,TRBV18,-,TRBJ2-7,TGTGCCAGCTCACCAGACGCGGGTATGGACGAGCAGTACTTC,CASSPDAGMDEQYF
TRBD2,TRBV6-5,-,TRBJ2-7,TGTGCCAGCAAGTGGGACTATATGTACGAGCAGTACTTC,CASKWDYMYEQYF
-,TRBV14,-,TRBJ2-7,TGTGCCAGCAGCTCTACCGGGGAAAGACTCTACGAGCAGTACTTC,CASSSTGERLYEQYF
-,TRBV19,-,TRBJ1-1,TGTGCCAGTAGTTGGAGAGGGAACACTGAAGCTTTCTTT,CASSWRGNTEAFF
TRBD1,TRBV4-1,-,TRBJ1-1,TGCGCCAGCAGCCAAGGGGGGACAGGGAACACTGAAGCTTTCTTT,CASSQGGTGNTEAFF
-,TRBV14,-,TRBJ1-1,TGTGCCAGCAGCCATTTCCTGGAGGGGAGCGGGGGGCGAACTGAAGCTTTCTTT,CASSHFLEGSGGRTEAFF
-,TRBV6-5,once,TRBJ1-2,TGTGCCAGCAGTTACTCGAAGCAGGGATATGGCTACACCTTC,CASSYSKQGYGYTF
-,TRBV5-1,few,TRBJ1-4,TGCGCCAGCAGCTCCGCACAGGGTGCAACTAATGAAAAACTGTTTTTT,CASSSAQGATNEKLFF
TRBD1,TRBV24-1,-,TRBJ2-4,TGTGCCACCAGTGAGGGGCAGGGGGCTGGCGTGGCCAAAAACATTCAGTACTTC,CATSEGQGAGVAKNIQYF
-,TRBV24-1,-,TRBJ2-7,TGTGCCACCAGTGAGGGACACTACGAGCAGTACTTC,CATSEGHYEQYF
-,TRBV7-6,-,TRBJ1-6,TGTGCCAGCAGTTCGGTCGGGGGGTTGGATTCACCCCTCCACTTT,CASSSVGGLDSPLHF
-,TRBV6-5,-,TRBJ2-7,TGTGCCAGCAACAGGGGGGGTGTGTTGAGCGAGCAGTACTTC,CASNRGGVLSEQYF
TRBD2,TRBV19,few,TRBJ2-1,TGTGCCAGTAGTATTACTAGCGGGAGGTTTAATGAGCAGTTCTTC,CASSITSGRFNEQFF
-,TRBV5-4,-,TRBJ2-1,TGTGCCAGCAGCTTGTTGGCGGGGTCCTACAATGAGCAGTTCTTC,CASSLLAGSYNEQFF
-,TRBV28,-,TRBJ1-4,TGTGCCAGCAGTTTAGCGGGATTCGTCCATGAAAAACTGTTTTTT,CASSLAGFVHEKLFF
-,TRBV29-1,once,TRBJ2-7,TGCAGCGTTGTCGGACAGATAGACTACGAGCAGTACTTC,CSVVGQIDYEQYF
TRBD2,TRBV18,-,TRBJ2-2,TGTGCCAGCTCTCCCTATAGCGGGAGAGGCACCGGGGAGCTGTTTTTT,CASSPYSGRGTGELFF
TRBD2,TRBV9,-,TRBJ2-7,TGTGCCAACAGCCCCTCCGTCGGGTTTGCGGGGGGCTACGAGCAGTACTTC,CANSPSVGFAGGYEQYF
-,TRBV14,-,TRBJ2-1,TGTGCCAGCAGCCGGCTTGGGGAGAGTTACAATGAGCAGTTCTTC,CASSRLGESYNEQFF
TRBD1,TRBV6-5,-,TRBJ2-2,TGTGCCAGCAGTCGACAGGGACAAACCACCGGGGAGCTGTTTTTT,CASSRQGQTTGELFF
-,TRBV4-1,once,TRBJ2-5,TGCGCCAGCAGCCAAGTCAGTCTTGGGCCTCAAGAGACCCAGTACTTC,CASSQVSLGPQETQYF